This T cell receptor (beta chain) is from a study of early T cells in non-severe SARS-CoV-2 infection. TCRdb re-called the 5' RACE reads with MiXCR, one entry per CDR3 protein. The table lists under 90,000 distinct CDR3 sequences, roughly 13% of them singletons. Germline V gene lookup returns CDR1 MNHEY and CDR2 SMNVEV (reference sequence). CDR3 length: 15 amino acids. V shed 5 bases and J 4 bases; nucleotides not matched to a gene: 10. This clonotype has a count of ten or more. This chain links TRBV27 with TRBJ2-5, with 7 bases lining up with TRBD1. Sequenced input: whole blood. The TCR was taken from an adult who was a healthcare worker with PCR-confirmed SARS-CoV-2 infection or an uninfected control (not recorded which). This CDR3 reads CASSIGRGHGETQYF. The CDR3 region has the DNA TGTGCCAGCAGTATCGGAAGGGGGCATGGAGAGACCCAGTACTTC.